Presented here are 23 T cell receptor beta chains from one specimen sequenced in a study of blood T cell repertoires in COVID-19. Sequencing used immunoSEQ multiplex PCR; TCRdb keeps in-frame clones, though not all of them. The table lists about 49,000 clones, around 82% of them singletons. The sample was peripheral blood. These TCRs come from an older woman with acute or convalescent COVID-19.

The chain has TRBV7-3 and TRBJ2-3; 10 bases map to TRBD2. V was pared by 5 bases and J by 5 bases, with 7 bases of the junction left unmatched. Germline V gene data show CDR1 as SGHTA and CDR2 as FQGTGA. The CDR3 totals 15 residues. CDR3 sequence (DNA): TGTGCCAGCAGCACGAGCGGGGGGGCCATAGATACGCAGTATTTT. It specifies CASSTSGGAIDTQYF.

The table lists this clone with a few counts. The chain combines TRBV19 with TRBJ2-7; possible D gene TRBD1, 6 bases. This CDR3 contains 14 residues. V gave up 3 bases and J gave up 1 base, with 10 bases separating them. CDR1 and CDR2 from the germline V gene are LNHDA and SQIVND (reference sequence). CDR3 amino acids: CASSIGQGSYEQYF. CDR3 sequence (DNA): TGTGCCAGTAGTATCGGGCAGGGGTCCTACGAGCAGTACTTC.

The J gene is TRBJ1-6, the V gene TRBV2; 10 positions match TRBD1. V trimming: 7 bases; J trimming: 9 bases; junction bases outside the gene matches: 6. CDR3 length equals 14 residues. The V gene's germline CDR1 is SNHLY and CDR2 FYNNEI. In nucleotides, the CDR3 is TGTGCCAGCATGTCGGGACAGGGGACTTCACCCCTCCACTTT. Amino acids: CASMSGQGTSPLHF.

The chain links TRBV6-5 to TRBJ2-7, with 11 bases aligning to TRBD1. Germline values: CDR1 MNHEY, CDR2 SVGAGI. J was trimmed by 0 bases and V by 7 bases; bases with no gene match: 5. The length of the CDR3 is 15 residues. The CDR3 protein is CASIWDRGNSYEQYF. DNA of the CDR3: TGTGCCAGCATTTGGGACAGGGGGAACTCCTACGAGCAGTACTTC.

This clone was seen just once. The V call is TRBV18, the J call TRBJ1-5; D remains ambiguous. The CDR3 runs 14 residues. V lost 3 bases to trimming and J lost 5 bases, with 11 bases between them. Germline V gene sequence: CDR1 KGHSH, CDR2 LQKENI. This CDR3 reads CASSPRSGDQPQHF. The CDR3 DNA sequence: TGTGCCAGCTCACCCCGATCCGGGGATCAGCCCCAGCATTTT.

This clone was detected a few times. The chain joins TRBV10-3 to TRBJ2-3; 9 bases fit TRBD1. Germline CDR1 is ENHRY and CDR2 is SYGVKD. With V trimmed by 7 bases and J by 0 bases, 2 bases remained unmatched. The CDR3 is 14 amino acids. CDR3 in amino acids: CAIKGTGSTDTQYF. In nucleotides, the CDR3 is TGTGCCATCAAAGGGACAGGGAGCACAGATACGCAGTATTTT.

This clone was detected once. The J gene is TRBJ2-1, the V gene TRBV6-6; 7 bases map to TRBD2. The germline CDR1 and CDR2 sequences are MNHNY and SVGAGI (reference sequence). Unmatched junction bases numbered 8, after V lost 6 bases and J lost 6 bases. CDR3 size: 14 residues. Written as DNA, the CDR3 is TGTGCCAGCAGGGCCGGTACGGGAGGCAATGAGCAGTTCTTC. Protein: CASRAGTGGNEQFF.

J is TRBJ2-1 and V is TRBV5-1; the match to TRBD2 covers 8 bases. With 3 bases clipped from V and 0 bases from J, the junction kept 5 bases outside the gene matches. This CDR3 is built from 16 residues. Germline CDR1 and CDR2: SGHRS and YFSETQ. The chain's CDR3 is CASSSQSGSSYNEQFF. The CDR3 DNA follows: TGCGCCAGCAGCTCCCAAAGCGGGAGCTCCTACAATGAGCAGTTCTTC. The variable domain in full, completed from reference TRBV5-1 and TRBJ2-1, reads KAGVTQTPRYLIKTRGQQVTLSCSPISGHRSVSWYQQTPGQGLQFLFEYFSETQRNKGNFPGRFSGRQFSNSRSEMNVSTLELGDSALYLCASSSQSGSSYNEQFFGPGTRLTVL.

The table lists this clone with a few counts. The CDR3 DNA reads as TGTGCCAGCACTTCGACAGGGACCTCTGGAAACACCATATATTTT. The encoded protein is CASTSTGTSGNTIYF. The chain links TRBV2 to TRBJ1-3; 7 bases are shared with TRBD1. The CDR3 sequence is 15 residues long. Trimming took 7 bases from V and 0 from J; bases not matched to a gene: 6. Germline CDR1 and CDR2: SNHLY and FYNNEI.

V gene TRBV2 combines with J gene TRBJ2-1; tentative D call: TRBD1 (6 bases). The CDR3 has 15 amino acids. Trimming removed 5 bases at V and 0 bases at J, with 11 bases between. Germline V gene sequence: CDR1 SNHLY, CDR2 FYNNEI. CDR3 sequence: CASSSTGTSYNEQFF. The CDR3 nucleotides read TGTGCCAGCAGTTCGACAGGAACCTCCTACAATGAGCAGTTCTTC.

This clone was seen a handful of times. The chain uses TRBV7-2 and TRBJ1-1; D gene ambiguous. Germline CDR1 SGHTA, CDR2 FQGNSA. This CDR3 has 13 residues. Trimming removed 5 bases from V and 7 bases from J, with 14 bases in between. The DNA for the CDR3 is TGTGCCAGCAGCGCAAGGCACGGGGATGAAGCTTTCTTT. Translation: CASSARHGDEAFF. Supplemented by reference TRBV7-2 and TRBJ1-1, the full variable domain reads GAGVSQSPSNKVTEKGKDVELRCDPISGHTALYWYRQSLGQGLEFLIYFQGNSAPDKSGLPSDRFSAERTGGSVSTLTIQRTQQEDSAVYLCASSARHGDEAFFGQGTRLTVV.

The CDR3 DNA reads as TGTGCCAGTAGTAGACAGCGTGCAACTAATGAAAAACTGTTTTTT. Residues: CASSRQRATNEKLFF. The gene calls are TRBV19 and TRBJ1-4; a weak D match, TRBD1 (5 bases). The ends were cut back, 4 bases at V and 0 bases at J, with 9 bases in the middle. Germline V gene sequence: CDR1 LNHDA, CDR2 SQIVND (reference sequence). The CDR3 has 15 residues.

J is TRBJ1-3 and V is TRBV7-9; 8 positions agree with TRBD1. The CDR3 extends over 18 amino acids. Losses at the gene ends were 1 base for V and 1 base for J; bases not matched to a gene: 9. Germline loops: CDR1 SEHNR, CDR2 FQNEAQ (reference sequence). The CDR3 nucleotides read TGTGCCAGCAGCTTAGTCGGACAGGGCAAATTTTCTGGAAACACCATATATTTT. Translation gives CASSLVGQGKFSGNTIYF.

This rearrangement joins TRBV28 to TRBJ1-3; TRBD1 aligns across 9 bases. The CDR3 loop spans 14 amino acids. The germline V gene has CDR1 MDHEN and CDR2 SYDVKM. V gave up 6 bases and J gave up 5 bases; unmatched junction bases: 5. The CDR3 spells CASREGQGRNTIYF. The CDR3 DNA is TGTGCCAGCAGAGAGGGACAGGGTAGAAACACCATATATTTT.

The chain carries TRBV5-4 and TRBJ1-2, with D possibly matching TRBD1 (6 bases). The V end lost 0 bases, the J end lost 5 bases, and 11 bases lay between the germline ends. Germline V lookup: CDR1 SGHNT, CDR2 YYREEE (reference sequence). The CDR3 length is 14 residues. As DNA, the CDR3 is TGTGCCAGCAGCTTGGATGGGGGCGCTTATGGCTACACCTTC. Translated: CASSLDGGAYGYTF.

The chain is built from TRBV5-1 and TRBJ1-3, with TRBD1 matching 8 bases. The CDR3 runs to 17 residues. The germline V gene encodes CDR1 SGHRS and CDR2 YFSETQ. V lost 2 bases, J lost 0 bases, and 7 bases stayed unmatched. The CDR3 DNA reads as TGCGCCAGCAGCTTCCTGGGAACAGGGGGCTCTGGAAACACCATATATTTT. It is translated as CASSFLGTGGSGNTIYF.

V is TRBV10-3 and J is TRBJ1-4; 9 nucleotides line up with TRBD1. The germline CDR1 and CDR2 sequences are ENHRY and SYGVKD. The CDR3 totals 13 residues. V lost 8 bases, J lost 6 bases, and 4 bases stayed unmatched. The CDR3 here is CAIRGQGDEKLFF. The DNA of the CDR3 is TGTGCCATCCGGGGACAGGGTGATGAAAAACTGTTTTTT.

The chain joins TRBV5-1 to TRBJ1-2; D is perhaps TRBD1 (5 bases). This CDR3 comprises 16 residues. Trimming removed 0 bases at V and 6 bases at J, with 18 bases between. The V gene's germline CDR1 is SGHRS and CDR2 YFSETQ. This chain's CDR3 is CASSLEVRQILDGYTF. DNA for the CDR3: TGCGCCAGCAGCTTGGAAGTGAGACAGATACTCGATGGCTACACCTTC.

This clone was recorded once. V usage is TRBV5-1 and J usage is TRBJ1-3; unclear D gene. Germline lookup yields CDR1 SGHRS and CDR2 YFSETQ. The CDR3 sequence is 17 residues long. Trimming removed 4 bases at V and 0 bases at J, with 17 bases between. In DNA, the CDR3 is TGCGCCAGCAGCCGCCGGTCCCCTCAAAGCTCTGGAAACACCATATATTTT. Protein sequence: CASSRRSPQSSGNTIYF.

The chain uses TRBV20-1 and TRBJ2-5, with 15 positions matching TRBD2. The CDR3 loop spans 17 amino acids. Unmatched junction bases numbered 10, after V lost 3 bases and J lost 5 bases. The germline CDR1 and CDR2 sequences are DFQATT and SNEGSKA (reference sequence). The CDR3 DNA sequence: TGCAGTGCTAGTGATTCCCGGACTAGCGGGGGGGTTGAGACCCAGTACTTC. Translated, it gives CSASDSRTSGGVETQYF.

The chain joins TRBV5-6 to TRBJ2-4; a possible D gene is TRBD2 (7 bases). Germline V CDR1 and CDR2: SGHDT, YYEEEE. V was shortened by 6 bases and J by 1 base, with 14 bases between the two germline ends. This CDR3 is 15 amino acids long. The CDR3 region is CASTRGAAAKNIQYF. The CDR3 DNA follows: TGTGCCAGCACCCGGGGGGCAGCCGCCAAAAACATTCAGTACTTC.

The chain recombines TRBV30 with TRBJ2-2, with 11 nucleotides matching TRBD1. J lost 4 bases, V lost 0 bases, and 4 bases had no gene match. CDR3 length equals 16 residues. CDR1 and CDR2 (germline): GTSNPN, SVGIG (reference sequence). CDR3 DNA sequence: TGTGCCTGGAGTGTAAAAGGGACAGGGGGCACCGGGGAGCTGTTTTTT. This translates into CAWSVKGTGGTGELFF.

This clone was picked up one time. J is TRBJ2-7 and V is TRBV19; 13 positions match TRBD2. Looked up from germline, CDR1 is LNHDA and CDR2 is SQIVND (reference sequence). With 0 bases clipped from V and 3 bases from J, the junction kept 2 bases outside the gene matches. The CDR3 covers 16 residues. CDR3 loop: CASSIDGTSGNYEQYF. The CDR3 coding sequence is TGTGCCAGTAGTATAGACGGGACTAGCGGGAACTACGAGCAGTACTTC.